Below, 26 T cell receptor beta chains from the same sample are listed, as sequenced in a study of neurological immune-mediated disorders. TCRdb fed the 5' RACE reads into MiXCR, producing one record per CDR3 protein. The sample consists of approximately 41,000 distinct CDR3 sequences, about 15% of them appearing once. The sequenced sample was CD4+ T cells from blood. These receptors were taken from a woman aged 60-70 years with HTLV-1-associated myelopathy (HAM/TSP).

This clonotype was seen ten or more times. This chain links TRBV6-2 or TRBV6-3 with TRBJ2-1; a possible D gene is TRBD2 (5 bases). Germline V lookup: CDR1 MNHEY, CDR2 SVGEGT. This CDR3 is built from 13 residues. Trimming removed 5 bases from V and 6 bases from J, with 11 bases in between. Here the CDR3 reads CASSQTMGNEQFF. In nucleotides, the CDR3 is TGTGCCAGCAGTCAGACTATGGGCAATGAGCAGTTCTTC.

Many counts were recorded for this clonotype. The V gene is TRBV5-1, the J gene TRBJ1-2; the match to TRBD1 covers 11 bases. V was pared by 3 bases and J by 8 bases, with 6 bases of the junction left unmatched. Per the germline V gene, CDR1 is SGHRS and CDR2 is YFSETQ. The CDR3 length is 14 residues. CDR3 region: CASSYGQGAGGYTF. CDR3 sequence (DNA): TGCGCCAGCAGCTATGGACAGGGGGCTGGCGGCTACACCTTC.

The chain uses TRBV24-1 and TRBJ2-3; D not resolved. The length of the CDR3 is 15 residues. Germline CDR1 KGHDR, CDR2 SFDVKD. The V gene lost 2 bases and the J gene lost 2 bases, with 10 bases spanning the gap. DNA for the CDR3: TGTGCCACCAGTGATTCAACCCGCCACACAGATACGCAGTATTTT. It translates to CATSDSTRHTDTQYF.

At least ten counts were recorded for this clonotype. The genes are TRBV29-1 and TRBJ1-1; D might be TRBD1 (5 bases). This CDR3 comprises 13 residues. The ends were cut back, 4 bases at V and 1 base at J, with 10 bases in the middle. Germline assignment: CDR1 SQVTM and CDR2 ANQGSEA. The CDR3 nucleotides read TGCAGCGTTGGGGTAGGGGCGAACACTGAAGCTTTCTTT. It encodes CSVGVGANTEAFF.

This clonotype was recorded at least ten times. This chain joins TRBV5-1 and TRBJ2-3, with 7 bases that match TRBD1. The junction had 4 bases not matched to a gene; V was cut back by 2 bases and J by 4 bases. Per the germline V gene, CDR1 is SGHRS and CDR2 is YFSETQ. The CDR3 loop spans 14 amino acids. The CDR3 region is CASSLGQVPDTQYF. CDR3 bases: TGCGCCAGCAGCTTAGGACAGGTGCCAGATACGCAGTATTTT.

The genes are TRBV5-5 and TRBJ2-2; 7 bases agree with TRBD1. The germline V gene encodes CDR1 SGHKS and CDR2 YYEKEE (reference sequence). The CDR3 consists of 12 residues. Trimming removed 7 bases from V and 6 bases from J; junction bases left unmatched: 3. The CDR3 DNA is TGTGCCAGCCGGGGACAGTCCGGGGAGCTGTTTTTT. Protein sequence: CASRGQSGELFF.

This chain uses TRBV12-3 or TRBV12-4 with TRBJ2-3, with 8 bases aligning to TRBD2. The ends lost 6 bases at V and 4 bases at J; junction bases unmatched: 9. The CDR3 spans 15 residues. This chain's CDR3 is CASRTPGLEADTQYF. CDR3 DNA sequence: TGTGCCAGCAGGACCCCGGGACTAGAAGCAGATACGCAGTATTTT.

This clonotype was counted ten times or more. This chain connects TRBV18 to TRBJ1-1; D is possibly TRBD1 (5 bases). The CDR3 spans 15 residues. Deletions cut 6 bases from V and 3 bases from J, with 17 bases between. CDR1 and CDR2 (germline): KGHSH, LQKENI. The CDR3 DNA follows: TGTGCCAGCTCTAACGGTCGGGGGGGAGACACTGAAGCTTTCTTT. Its protein is CASSNGRGGDTEAFF.

This clonotype came up a few times. The chain recombines TRBV20-1 with TRBJ2-5, with D perhaps TRBD1 or TRBD2 (5 bases each). V was pared by 7 bases and J by 5 bases, with 14 bases between. This CDR3 contains 12 residues. Germline V lookup: CDR1 DFQATT, CDR2 SNEGSKA (reference sequence). DNA for the CDR3: TGCAGTGGAACATCATGGGGGGAGACCCAGTACTTC. This translates into CSGTSWGETQYF.

At least ten counts were recorded for this clonotype. V is TRBV4-2 and J is TRBJ1-1; D unresolved. Germline V gives CDR1 LGHNA, CDR2 YNFKEQ. The V and J ends lost 4 bases and 3 bases respectively, with 9 bases between them. This CDR3 is built from 13 residues. CDR3 region: CASSRDRDTEAFF. As DNA, the CDR3 is TGTGCCAGCAGCCGAGATCGGGACACTGAAGCTTTCTTT.

This clonotype was seen repeatedly, ten times or more. This chain joins TRBV5-1 and TRBJ2-2; 10 bases fit TRBD2. CDR3 length equals 18 residues. V gave up 0 bases and J gave up 4 bases; unmatched junction bases: 9. Germline CDR1 SGHRS, CDR2 YFSETQ. For the CDR3, the DNA is TGCGCCAGCAGCTTGGTGTTGCTAGCGGGGGTCCGCACCGGGGAGCTGTTTTTT. It codes for CASSLVLLAGVRTGELFF.

This clonotype has a count of ten or more. V and J are TRBV12-3 or TRBV12-4 and TRBJ1-6; TRBD1 aligns across 10 bases. This CDR3 has 15 amino acids. V gave up 5 bases and J gave up 8 bases; unmatched junction bases: 6. The CDR3 DNA reads as TGTGCCAGCAGTCTAGGACAGGGGGTTGATTCACCCCTCCACTTT. It yields the protein CASSLGQGVDSPLHF.

This clonotype was observed at least ten times. V is TRBV20-1 and J is TRBJ1-2; D unresolved. This CDR3 spans 15 amino acids. Germline CDR1 reads DFQATT; CDR2 reads SNEGSKA (reference sequence). Deletions cut 3 bases from V and 3 bases from J, with 17 bases between. CDR3 residues: CSASRAEPGDYGYTF. CDR3 coding DNA: TGCAGTGCTAGTAGGGCCGAACCAGGAGACTATGGCTACACCTTC.

This clonotype was recorded only once. A read error may produce the germline difference seen at one junction end. The chain uses TRBV20-1 and TRBJ2-5; tentatively, D is TRBD1 or TRBD2 (5 bases each). Germline CDR1 and CDR2: DFQATT and SNEGSKA (reference sequence). This CDR3 has 14 residues. CDR3: CSARDGGRSETRYF. The CDR3 DNA is TGCAGTGCTAGAGATGGGGGTAGGTCGGAGACCCGGTACTTC.

At least ten counts were recorded for this clonotype. DNA for the CDR3: TGTGCCAGCACCAAAACGCCGGGGGGCGGCACTGAAGCTTTCTTT. Translating gives CASTKTPGGGTEAFF. The chain carries TRBV7-9 and TRBJ1-1, with a possible D match to TRBD1 (6 bases). Between the trimmed V and J ends, which lost 7 bases and 4 bases, there was a span of 19 bases. The germline V gene encodes CDR1 SEHNR and CDR2 FQNEAQ (reference sequence). This CDR3 is built from 15 residues.

This clonotype occurred many times. The chain combines TRBV6-5 with TRBJ2-1; 8 nucleotides match TRBD2. Germline V CDR1 and CDR2: MNHEY, SVGAGI. Germline trimming cut 7 bases from V and 0 bases from J; bases unmatched to any gene: 20. CDR3 length: 20 amino acids. CDR3 protein: CASTNLRIAGKASSYNEQFF. The CDR3 DNA reads as TGTGCCAGCACCAATCTTCGGATAGCGGGGAAGGCTAGCTCCTACAATGAGCAGTTCTTC.

As concerns this clonotype: This may be a read error, as it is one base from a much larger clone. The J gene is TRBJ2-2, the V gene TRBV12-3 or TRBV12-4; D is unclear. This CDR3 is built from 11 residues. The CDR3: CDSSLSGELFF. In DNA form, the CDR3 reads TGTGACAGCAGTTTGTCCGGGGAGCTGTTTTTT.

The sample holds many counts of this clonotype. The rearrangement uses TRBV4-2 and TRBJ2-1, with 8 positions matching TRBD1. V dropped 1 base and J dropped 4; count of bases not matched to a gene: 3. The CDR3 spans 15 residues. Germline V lookup: CDR1 LGHNA, CDR2 YNFKEQ. CDR3 in DNA: TGTGCCAGCAGCCAAGGAGGACAGGGATACAATGAGCAGTTCTTC. This codes for CASSQGGQGYNEQFF.

This clonotype has at least ten counts. DNA for the CDR3: TGCGCCAGCAGCTTGGGCGGGGTTCGGCAAGAGACCCAGTACTTC. This encodes CASSLGGVRQETQYF. The chain is built from TRBV5-1 and TRBJ2-5; possible D gene TRBD2, 6 bases. CDR3 length: 15 amino acids. V was trimmed by 0 bases and J by 2 bases, leaving 11 bases between them. Germline loops: CDR1 SGHRS, CDR2 YFSETQ. Using reference TRBV5-1 and TRBJ2-5 for the parts outside the CDR3, the full variable domain is KAGVTQTPRYLIKTRGQQVTLSCSPISGHRSVSWYQQTPGQGLQFLFEYFSETQRNKGNFPGRFSGRQFSNSRSEMNVSTLELGDSALYLCASSLGGVRQETQYFGPGTRLLVL.

This clonotype was observed at least ten times. The chain employs TRBV12-3 or TRBV12-4 and TRBJ1-6, with no clear D. CDR3 length: 16 residues. Trimming pared 3 bases from V and 2 bases from J, leaving 11 bases between. The CDR3 protein is CASSFGLGAYNSPLHF. The DNA of the CDR3 is TGTGCCAGCAGTTTTGGGTTGGGAGCCTATAATTCACCCCTCCACTTT.

This clonotype was recorded many times. This chain links TRBV5-1 with TRBJ1-6; D call uncertain. This CDR3 is 15 amino acids long. Germline CDR1 reads SGHRS; CDR2 reads YFSETQ. The V end lost 0 bases, the J end lost 6 bases, and 10 bases lay between the germline ends. Here the CDR3 DNA reads TGCGCCAGCAGCTTGGAGTCGGCTGGTAATTCACCCCTCCACTTT. The encoded protein is CASSLESAGNSPLHF.

This clonotype was observed many times. The rearrangement joins TRBV20-1 to TRBJ1-1, with a tentative D call TRBD1 (6 bases). V lost 5 bases to trimming and J lost 4 bases, with 20 bases between them. This CDR3 has 15 residues. The germline CDR1 and CDR2 sequences are DFQATT and SNEGSKA (reference sequence). CDR3 amino acids: CSASRAGGVGTEAFF. The CDR3 DNA sequence: TGCAGTGCTTCCAGGGCGGGGGGCGTTGGCACTGAAGCTTTCTTT.

This clonotype showed up many times. Since a much larger clone is just one base distant, this may be a read error. V and J are TRBV5-1 and TRBJ2-5, with D possibly TRBD1 on 6 matching bases. Trimming stripped 4 bases from V and 0 bases from J, with 10 bases between. The CDR3 has 14 residues. Germline V gene sequence: CDR1 SGHRS, CDR2 YFSETQ. CDR3 nucleotides: TGCGCCAGCAGCATCAGGGGAGACCAAGAGACCCAGTACTTC. Its translation is CASSIRGDQETQYF.

This clonotype was picked up a small number of times. The V gene is TRBV29-1, the J gene TRBJ1-1; D remains ambiguous. The germline V and J ends were trimmed by 6 bases and 0 bases, with 14 bases remaining between them. The CDR3 has 14 residues. Germline-derived CDR1 and CDR2 are SQVTM and ANQGSEA. CDR3 nucleotides: TGCAGCGTAAGTCGGGGAGATTTGAACACTGAAGCTTTCTTT. This encodes CSVSRGDLNTEAFF.

This clonotype was observed at least ten times. V and J are TRBV27 and TRBJ1-2, with 8 bases that match TRBD1. CDR1 and CDR2 (germline): MNHEY, SMNVEV (reference sequence). The CDR3 is 13 residues long. Trimming took 6 bases from V and 3 from J; bases not matched to a gene: 3. The CDR3 spells CASRLTGDYGYTF. The CDR3 DNA is TGTGCCAGCAGACTGACAGGGGACTATGGCTACACCTTC.

This chain links TRBV7-2 with TRBJ2-3, with 8 nucleotides matching TRBD1. This CDR3 is built from 14 residues. V shed 5 bases and J 8 bases; nucleotides not matched to a gene: 9. Germline CDR1 is SGHTA and CDR2 is FQGNSA. CDR3 sequence reads: CASSHAGTGITQYF. The CDR3 DNA sequence: TGTGCCAGCAGCCACGCAGGGACAGGAATTACGCAGTATTTT. Drawing the rest from reference TRBV7-2 and TRBJ2-3, the complete variable domain is GAGVSQSPSNKVTEKGKDVELRCDPISGHTALYWYRQSLGQGLEFLIYFQGNSAPDKSGLPSDRFSAERTGGSVSTLTIQRTQQEDSAVYLCASSHAGTGITQYFGPGTRLTVL.